These T cell receptor beta chains were read from a single sample in a study of blood T cells in healthy people across ages. Each CDR3 protein is one row after TCRdb ran MiXCR on the 5' RACE reads. This table has fewer than 800,000 distinct CDR3 sequences, roughly 21% appearing once. The sample was blood. All receptors derive from a man between 65 and 80 years old in good health. The CDR3 runs from the conserved cysteine through the conserved F or W. D genes are given only for firm matches. Expanded clones get a size class; other rows say once, few or many, or leave the size out.

v_gene	j_gene	abundance	d_gene	len	CDR3aa	CDR3nt
TRBV25-1	TRBJ2-7	few	.	13	CASSISFTYGQYF	TGTGCCAGCAGTATATCCTTTACCTACGGGCAGTACTTC
TRBV6-1	TRBJ2-7	.	TRBD2	16	CASRETGLAGPYEQYF	TGTGCCAGCAGAGAAACGGGACTAGCGGGACCCTACGAGCAGTACTTC
TRBV29-1	TRBJ1-1	few	.	12	CSVEERVTEAFF	TGCAGCGTTGAAGAGAGGGTCACTGAAGCTTTCTTT
TRBV19	TRBJ2-7	.	TRBD1	15	CASSVDRVPFREQYF	TGTGCCAGTAGTGTGGACAGGGTCCCTTTCCGCGAGCAGTACTTC
TRBV4-1	TRBJ2-1	few	TRBD2	16	CASSQGGLAYGDEQFF	TGCGCCAGCAGCCAAGGGGGACTAGCGTACGGGGATGAGCAGTTCTTC
TRBV7-9	TRBJ1-4	.	.	12	CASSSLDEKLFF	TGTGCCAGCAGCTCACTTGATGAAAAACTGTTTTTT
TRBV10-3	TRBJ2-7	.	TRBD1	13	CAVKGDSSYEQYF	TGTGCCGTCAAAGGGGACAGCTCCTACGAGCAGTACTTC
TRBV6-5	TRBJ1-5	.	TRBD1	13	CASQGDGNQPQHF	TGTGCCAGTCAGGGGGATGGCAATCAGCCCCAGCATTTT
TRBV20-1	TRBJ2-7	few	TRBD1	14	CSAQENRGSYEQYF	TGCAGTGCCCAGGAGAACAGGGGTTCCTACGAGCAGTACTTC
TRBV5-1	TRBJ1-2	.	.	13	CASSSTEDYGYTF	TGCGCCAGCAGCTCTACAGAAGACTATGGCTACACCTTC
TRBV28	TRBJ2-3	many	TRBD2	14	CASSSSGRADTQYF	TGTGCCAGCAGTTCTAGCGGGAGAGCAGATACGCAGTATTTT
TRBV7-7	TRBJ2-1	.	TRBD2	16	CASSPSGTTLYNEQFF	TGTGCTAGCAGCCCCTCCGGGACTACCCTTTACAATGAGCAGTTCTTC
TRBV5-1	TRBJ1-4	.	.	15	CASSFGQKTNEKLFF	TGCGCCAGCAGCTTCGGACAGAAAACTAATGAAAAACTGTTTTTT
TRBV7-2	TRBJ2-3	.	.	17	CASSLDGIAAGTDTQYF	TGTGCCAGCAGCTTAGATGGGATAGCGGCGGGCACAGATACGCAGTATTTT
TRBV3-1	TRBJ2-5	.	.	13	CASSHVTEETQYF	TGTGCCAGCAGCCATGTCACCGAAGAGACCCAGTACTTC
TRBV4-3	TRBJ1-4	.	.	15	CASSQARATNEKLFF	TGCGCCAGCAGCCAAGCACGTGCAACTAATGAAAAACTGTTTTTT
TRBV12-3/TRBV12-4	TRBJ2-5	few	.	14	CASSPRTDQETQYF	TGTGCCAGCAGTCCCCGGACCGATCAAGAGACCCAGTACTTC
TRBV28	TRBJ2-7	.	.	14	CASRAGTATYEQYF	TGTGCCAGCAGAGCCGGGACTGCGACGTACGAGCAGTACTTC
TRBV7-2	TRBJ1-1	.	TRBD1	18	CASSSPVGQILLNTEAFF	TGTGCCAGCAGCTCACCTGTGGGACAGATATTACTGAACACTGAAGCTTTCTTT
TRBV28	TRBJ2-7	many	.	17	CASSLSLDENNSYEQYF	TGTGCCAGCAGTTTATCCCTCGACGAAAACAACTCCTACGAGCAGTACTTC
TRBV5-1	TRBJ2-5	many	.	13	CASSSTGQETQYF	TGCGCCAGCAGCTCTACCGGTCAAGAGACCCAGTACTTC
TRBV6-5	TRBJ2-3	.	TRBD2	14	CASSYGDYTDTQYF	TGTGCCAGCAGTTATGGGGACTACACAGATACGCAGTATTTT
TRBV6-1	TRBJ1-5	.	.	15	CASSERGHSNQPQHF	TGTGCCAGCAGTGAAAGGGGTCATTCGAATCAGCCCCAGCATTTT
TRBV20-1	TRBJ2-7	.	TRBD2	15	CSARDQTSGSYEQYF	TGCAGTGCTAGAGATCAGACTAGCGGGAGTTACGAGCAGTACTTC
TRBV4-1	TRBJ2-2	once	TRBD2	17	CASSQAAPSGFPGELFF	TGCGCCAGCAGCCAAGCAGCTCCTAGCGGGTTCCCCGGGGAGCTGTTTTTT
TRBV20-1	TRBJ2-5	few	.	15	CSAKGLAPVQETQYF	TGCAGTGCTAAGGGGCTAGCGCCCGTCCAGGAGACCCAGTACTTC
TRBV9	TRBJ2-3	.	.	17	CASSVARLRGSTDTQYF	TGTGCCAGCAGCGTAGCTCGCTTGCGGGGAAGCACAGATACGCAGTATTTT
TRBV12-3/TRBV12-4	TRBJ1-1	once	.	14	CASSGDRRTTEAFF	TGTGCCAGCAGCGGAGACAGGCGAACGACTGAAGCTTTCTTT
TRBV5-1	TRBJ2-2	few	TRBD1	15	CASSSTGGLTGELFF	TGCGCCAGCAGCTCCACAGGGGGCCTCACCGGGGAGCTGTTTTTT
TRBV5-1	TRBJ2-6	few	.	16	CASSLATGSGANVLTF	TGCGCCAGCAGCTTGGCTACGGGCTCTGGGGCCAACGTCCTGACTTTC
TRBV6-1	TRBJ2-7	.	.	14	CASRGLRTVWEQYF	TGTGCCAGCAGGGGACTGCGGACTGTCTGGGAGCAGTACTTC
TRBV7-9	TRBJ2-5	.	.	14	CASSHTGGEETQYF	TGTGCCAGCAGCCATACGGGGGGCGAAGAGACCCAGTACTTC
TRBV9	TRBJ1-2	.	.	15	CASSVEAGTHYGYTF	TGTGCCAGCAGCGTAGAGGCAGGGACACACTATGGCTACACCTTC
TRBV7-2	TRBJ2-1	few	TRBD1	17	CASSLTRDRGTAGEQFF	TGTGCCAGCAGCCTTACCCGGGACAGGGGAACCGCGGGGGAGCAGTTCTTC
TRBV28	TRBJ1-1	.	.	11	CASRRNTEAFF	TGTGCCAGCAGACGGAACACTGAAGCTTTCTTT